This TCR beta chain was documented in a study of cytomegalovirus exposure and HLA in healthy donors. Findings and caveats of the study: Rare TCR sequences dominated, though some public TCRs recurred in many donors.

Per the germline V gene, CDR1 is LGHNA and CDR2 is YSLEER. V shed 0 bases, J shed 7 bases, and the junction held 6 bases outside the gene matches. The CDR3 is 15 residues long. Generated by immunoSEQ multiplex PCR, the TCRdb table keeps only in-frame clones and is missing some. This table holds about 160,000 clones, about nine tenths found once. Comment on this clone: Its target is not known.

This clonotype was obtained from a woman under 30 in good health and CMV-seropositive. The V and J genes are TRBV4-3 and TRBJ1-5, with TRBD1 matching 7 bases. Specimen: PBMCs. CDR3 protein: CASSQDLQGGQPQHF. The CDR3 coding sequence is TGCGCCAGCAGCCAAGATCTGCAGGGGGGACAGCCCCAGCATTTT.